This is a list of T cell receptor beta chains from one sample in a study of shared clonotypes between healthy human individuals. Using immunoSEQ multiplex PCR, the repertoire was profiled, and TCRdb retains in-frame clones only, with some absent. The repertoire includes over a million clones, approximately 98.5% of them detected once, and approximately 0.4% sits in the top ten. Sequenced sample: naive CD4+ T cells sorted from blood. These receptors all come from a man in his thirties or forties in good health. The CDR3 runs from the conserved cysteine through the conserved F or W.

CDR3 | J | V
CASSLTGGFEQYF | TRBJ2-7 | TRBV5-4
CASSNPGREGYTF | TRBJ1-2 | TRBV21-1
CASGLGTGGHMNTEAFF | TRBJ1-1 | TRBV12-5
CASSSKAGTTYNEQFF | TRBJ2-1 | TRBV28
CASSPQGAYSNQPQHF | TRBJ1-5 | TRBV18
CASSQVSYEQYF | TRBJ2-7 | TRBV14
CASSLSSEETQYF | TRBJ2-5 | TRBV5-1
CASSLARVAGETYNEQFF | TRBJ2-1 | TRBV7-2
CASSPMTKRVNTGELFF | TRBJ2-2 | TRBV19
CASSLVPTSGSTDTQYF | TRBJ2-3 | TRBV7-6
CASSLGHGYNEQFF | TRBJ2-1 | TRBV11-2
CVPAYNEQFF | TRBJ2-1 | TRBV20-1
CASSEGHLPRELFF | TRBJ2-2 | TRBV5-4
CASSPAGGGSQETQYF | TRBJ2-5 | TRBV18
CASSPPGQGFRSTEAFF | TRBJ1-1 | TRBV7-8
CASSLDEGNIQYF | TRBJ2-4 | TRBV11-3
CASGGIGGRSYEQYF | TRBJ2-7 | TRBV5-1
CATSRVGDARGEQFF | TRBJ2-1 | TRBV15
CASSSGTSGVISTDTQYF | TRBJ2-3 | TRBV19
CASSPSAITDTQYF | TRBJ2-3 | TRBV18
CASSLDFGSGSSYEQYF | TRBJ2-7 | TRBV11-1
CASSLGGTGPLDTQYF | TRBJ2-3 | TRBV7-9
CASLPQARDISYEQYF | TRBJ2-7 | TRBV10-1
CASSPGGPQHF | TRBJ1-5 | TRBV18
CASSVALTLWLPF | TRBJ1-2 | TRBV2
CAISESTSLETQYF | TRBJ2-5 | TRBV10-3
CASSVMTSGDTQYF | TRBJ2-3 | TRBV9
CASSYSGYTDTQYF | TRBJ2-3 | TRBV6-5
CASGRSGESGELFF | TRBJ2-2 | TRBV10-1
CASRLRDRSYEQYF | TRBJ2-7 | TRBV28
CASRVAGGKQYF | TRBJ2-7 | TRBV27
CASSPLTSGSGSYEQYF | TRBJ2-7 | TRBV18
CASSPDVGEQYF | TRBJ2-7 | TRBV18
CASGSGYNEQFF | TRBJ2-1 | TRBV12-5
CASSFSSGYNEQFF | TRBJ2-1 | TRBV7-8
CSVGELNTGELFF | TRBJ2-2 | TRBV29-1
CASSSGTSGRGEQFF | TRBJ2-1 | TRBV5-1
CASSPPRIRLMNTEAFF | TRBJ1-1 | TRBV18
CASGSDTQYF | TRBJ2-3 | TRBV11-2
CASSTRLAHADTQYF | TRBJ2-3 | TRBV7-9
CASSKGQGAYNEQFF | TRBJ2-1 | TRBV6-5
CASSLKAGEGEQFF | TRBJ2-1 | TRBV14
CASSADRPSPRPTGANVLTF | TRBJ2-6 | TRBV19
CASSPGQGWEKLFF | TRBJ1-4 | TRBV28
CASSLPNTDTQYF | TRBJ2-3 | TRBV14